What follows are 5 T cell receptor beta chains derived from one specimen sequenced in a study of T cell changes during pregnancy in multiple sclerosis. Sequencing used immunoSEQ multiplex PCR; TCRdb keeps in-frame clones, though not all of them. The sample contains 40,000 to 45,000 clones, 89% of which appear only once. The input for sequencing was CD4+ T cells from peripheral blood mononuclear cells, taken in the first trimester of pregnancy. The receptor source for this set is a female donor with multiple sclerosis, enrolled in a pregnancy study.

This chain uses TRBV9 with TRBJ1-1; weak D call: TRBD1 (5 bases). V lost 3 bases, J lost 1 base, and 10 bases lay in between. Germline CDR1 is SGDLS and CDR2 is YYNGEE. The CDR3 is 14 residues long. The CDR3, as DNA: TGTGCCAGCAGCGGCGGGACGGGGAACACTGAAGCTTTCTTT. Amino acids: CASSGGTGNTEAFF.

The CDR3 DNA follows: TGTGCCAGCAGTTCCGGGGGGAGGAACACCGGGGAGCTGTTTTTT. The encoded protein is CASSSGGRNTGELFF. The V gene is TRBV13, the J gene TRBJ2-2, with 7 bases lining up with TRBD2. This CDR3 region has 15 residues. Germline V gives CDR1 PRHDT, CDR2 FYEKMQ (reference sequence). V was clipped by 6 bases and J by 1 base; unmatched bases: 5.

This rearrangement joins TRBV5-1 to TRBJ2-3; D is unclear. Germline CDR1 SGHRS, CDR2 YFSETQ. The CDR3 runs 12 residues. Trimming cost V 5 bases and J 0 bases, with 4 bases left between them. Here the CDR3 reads CASRESTDTQYF. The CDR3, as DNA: TGCGCCAGCAGGGAGAGCACAGATACGCAGTATTTT. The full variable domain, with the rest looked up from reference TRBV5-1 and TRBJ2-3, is KAGVTQTPRYLIKTRGQQVTLSCSPISGHRSVSWYQQTPGQGLQFLFEYFSETQRNKGNFPGRFSGRQFSNSRSEMNVSTLELGDSALYLCASRESTDTQYFGPGTRLTVL.

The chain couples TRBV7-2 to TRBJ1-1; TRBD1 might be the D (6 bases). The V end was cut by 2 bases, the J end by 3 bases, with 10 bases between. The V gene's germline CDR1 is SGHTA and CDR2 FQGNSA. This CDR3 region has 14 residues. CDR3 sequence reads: CASSLWGLDTEAFF. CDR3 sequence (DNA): TGTGCCAGCAGCTTATGGGGGCTAGACACTGAAGCTTTCTTT.

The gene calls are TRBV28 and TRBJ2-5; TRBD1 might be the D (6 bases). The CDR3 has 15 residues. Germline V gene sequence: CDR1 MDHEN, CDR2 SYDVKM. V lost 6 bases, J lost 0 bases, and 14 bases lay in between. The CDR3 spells CASSLGGANQETQYF. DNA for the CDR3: TGTGCCAGCAGCCTAGGGGGTGCAAACCAAGAGACCCAGTACTTC.